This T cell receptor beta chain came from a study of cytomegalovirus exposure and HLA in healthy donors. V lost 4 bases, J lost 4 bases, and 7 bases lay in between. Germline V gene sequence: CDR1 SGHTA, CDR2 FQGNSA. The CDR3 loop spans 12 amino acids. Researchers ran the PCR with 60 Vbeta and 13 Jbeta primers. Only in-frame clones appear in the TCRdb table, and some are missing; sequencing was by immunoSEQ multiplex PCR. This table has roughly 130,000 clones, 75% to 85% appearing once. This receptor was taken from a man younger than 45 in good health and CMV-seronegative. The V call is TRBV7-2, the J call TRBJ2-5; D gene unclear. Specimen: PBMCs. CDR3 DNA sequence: TGTGCCAGCAGCTCCAGGCGAGAGACCCAGTACTTC. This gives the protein CASSSRRETQYF.